This T cell receptor beta chain was retrieved from a study of cytomegalovirus exposure and HLA in healthy donors. PCR involved 60 Vbeta and 13 Jbeta primers. Clones were read by immunoSEQ multiplex PCR, and TCRdb kept only the in-frame ones, dropping some. The sample has 200,000 to 250,000 clones, approximately 78% seen once. Notes on the study in general: Later analysis indicated greater clonal expansion among HLA-associated TCR beta chains than among equally common other chains.

Points on this clone: Its specificity is unknown.

The source of this sequence is a woman aged 35 to 49 in good health and CMV-seronegative. Sequenced material: PBMCs.

The CDR3 is CASSLGPTYEQYF. The CDR3, as DNA: TGTGCCAGCAGCTTAGGACCGACTTACGAGCAGTACTTC. V usage is TRBV11-2 and J usage is TRBJ2-7; D is uncertain. The germline V and J ends were trimmed by 1 base and 4 bases, with 8 bases remaining between them. CDR3 length equals 13 residues. In germline, CDR1 is SGHAT, CDR2 FQNNGV.